Below, 24 T cell receptor beta chains from the same sample are listed, as sequenced in a study of cytomegalovirus exposure and HLA in healthy donors. The study ran its PCR with 60 Vbeta and 13 Jbeta primers. TCRdb keeps only in-frame clones here, not all; method: immunoSEQ multiplex PCR. The table lists about 130,000 clones, 75% to 85% of them singletons. The specimen was PBMCs. These receptors were obtained from a man aged 35 to 55 in good health and CMV-seronegative.

The rearrangement joins TRBV6-5 to TRBJ1-1; 9 bases fit TRBD1. This CDR3 comprises 14 residues. After removal of 6 bases from V and 4 bases from J, the junction contained 6 bases not matched to a gene. The germline gives CDR1 MNHEY, CDR2 SVGAGI. The CDR3 here is CASSQGQGPTEAFF. The DNA for the CDR3 is TGTGCCAGCAGCCAGGGACAGGGCCCCACTGAAGCTTTCTTT.

The rearrangement uses TRBV5-4 and TRBJ2-2; perhaps TRBD2 as D (6 bases). V gave up 3 bases and J gave up 6 bases, with 18 bases separating them. Germline CDR1 SGHNT, CDR2 YYREEE (reference sequence). The CDR3 spans 16 residues. For the CDR3, the DNA is TGTGCCAGCAGCTCTGATCAGCGGGTTGGGGCCGGGGAGCTGTTTTTT. This sequence encodes CASSSDQRVGAGELFF.

The gene calls are TRBV11-2 and TRBJ2-1; D perhaps matches TRBD2 (5 bases). Trimming shortened V by 1 base and J by 0 bases, and 7 bases separated the two germline ends. The CDR3 has 15 residues. Germline V gene lookup returns CDR1 SGHAT and CDR2 FQNNGV. This chain's CDR3 is CASSLGGSSYNEQFF. The CDR3 nucleotides read TGTGCCAGCAGCTTAGGAGGGTCCTCCTACAATGAGCAGTTCTTC.

This clone was counted once. This chain joins TRBV28 and TRBJ1-2; 10 bases are shared with TRBD1. This CDR3 spans 15 amino acids. J gave up 3 bases and V 5 bases, and 6 bases lay outside the gene matches. Per germline, CDR1 MDHEN and CDR2 SYDVKM. CDR3 in DNA: TGTGCCAGCAGTCCAACCGGGACAGGGGACTATGGCTACACCTTC. Its translation: CASSPTGTGDYGYTF.

This clone has a single count. This chain uses TRBV5-1 with TRBJ1-3; D is perhaps TRBD1 (6 bases). The germline CDR1 and CDR2 sequences are SGHRS and YFSETQ. V was cut by 0 bases and J by 0 bases, with 10 bases left in between. The CDR3 length is 16 residues. DNA for the CDR3: TGCGCCAGCAGCTTGGGACAGGCGTACTCTGGAAACACCATATATTTT. It specifies CASSLGQAYSGNTIYF.

The rearrangement joins TRBV6-5 to TRBJ1-1; no clear D gene. Trimming took off 4 bases at V and 3 bases at J, with 9 bases between the two ends. The germline V gene has CDR1 MNHEY and CDR2 SVGAGI. CDR3 length equals 13 residues. CDR3 DNA sequence: TGTGCCAGCAGTTTAAGACGGGACACTGAAGCTTTCTTT. This sequence encodes CASSLRRDTEAFF.

The chain combines TRBV30 with TRBJ1-1; D remains ambiguous. This CDR3 has 13 residues. V was pared by 0 bases and J by 3 bases, with 8 bases between. Germline-derived CDR1 and CDR2 are GTSNPN and SVGIG (reference sequence). CDR3 loop: CAWSVQPYTEAFF. Written as DNA, the CDR3 is TGTGCCTGGAGTGTACAGCCATACACTGAAGCTTTCTTT.

The J gene is TRBJ2-7, the V gene TRBV19; D might be TRBD1 (6 bases). This CDR3 has 14 amino acids. Trimming took 10 bases from V and 2 from J, leaving 18 bases between them. CDR1 is LNHDA, CDR2 SQIVND, per germline (reference sequence). DNA for the CDR3: TGTGCCACAAGCCTCACAGGGAATCCCTACGAGCAGTACTTC. Encoded protein: CATSLTGNPYEQYF.

This chain links TRBV27 with TRBJ2-1, with D possibly being TRBD2 (5 bases). Germline V gene data show CDR1 as MNHEY and CDR2 as SMNVEV (reference sequence). Trimming took off 3 bases at V and 4 bases at J, with 13 bases between the two ends. The CDR3 is 15 amino acids. CDR3 loop: CASSFRGVRYNEQFF. In DNA form, the CDR3 reads TGTGCCAGCAGTTTCCGGGGAGTTAGGTACAATGAGCAGTTCTTC.

The chain couples TRBV29-1 to TRBJ2-7; 8 nucleotides line up with TRBD1. The trim removed 6 bases at V and 2 bases at J, leaving 6 bases unmatched. Germline V gives CDR1 SQVTM, CDR2 ANQGSEA. The CDR3 runs 13 residues. CDR3: CSVRTGLTYEQYF. The CDR3 DNA reads TGCAGCGTAAGGACAGGGTTGACCTACGAGCAGTACTTC.

V gene TRBV30 combines with J gene TRBJ2-5; weak D call: TRBD1 (5 bases). This CDR3 is 15 amino acids long. Trimming removed 2 bases at V and 0 bases at J, with 13 bases between. Germline CDR1 is GTSNPN and CDR2 is SVGIG (reference sequence). CDR3 sequence (DNA): TGTGCCTGGAGTCTCAGACAGAACTACCAAGAGACCCAGTACTTC. Amino acid sequence: CAWSLRQNYQETQYF.

A few counts support this clone. The chain combines TRBV19 with TRBJ1-5; D is uncertain. From germline, CDR1 is LNHDA and CDR2 SQIVND (reference sequence). The CDR3 extends over 13 amino acids. V was cut by 1 base and J by 4 bases, with 5 bases left in between. CDR3 residues: CASSIVGNQPQHF. CDR3 sequence (DNA): TGTGCCAGTAGTATAGTCGGGAATCAGCCCCAGCATTTT.

This clone has a single count. V is TRBV5-1 and J is TRBJ2-3; 7 bases fit TRBD2. This CDR3 comprises 18 residues. Germline loops: CDR1 SGHRS, CDR2 YFSETQ. The trim removed 0 bases at V and 6 bases at J, leaving 16 bases unmatched. The CDR3 coding sequence is TGCGCCAGCAGCTTGGACATTATAGGTGGCGGGGGTGGTGATACGCAGTATTTT. This codes for CASSLDIIGGGGGDTQYF.

Only one count was recorded for this clone. The chain combines TRBV5-1 with TRBJ2-7; 7 bases match TRBD1. Trimming removed 3 bases from V and 7 bases from J; junction bases left unmatched: 7. The CDR3 extends over 13 amino acids. The germline V gene has CDR1 SGHRS and CDR2 YFSETQ. The chain's CDR3 is CASSSTRGWEQYF. The CDR3 nucleotides are TGCGCCAGCAGCTCGACCAGGGGGTGGGAGCAGTACTTC.

CDR3 nucleotides: TGTGCCTGGAGTCCACAGGGGGACGAGCAGTACTTC. This gives the protein CAWSPQGDEQYF. The chain links TRBV30 to TRBJ2-7; 8 bases are shared with TRBD1. CDR3 length: 12 residues. Germline CDR1 GTSNPN, CDR2 SVGIG (reference sequence). Trimming removed 2 bases from V and 5 bases from J; junction bases left unmatched: 2.

This chain joins TRBV7-9 and TRBJ2-1; 9 bases map to TRBD1. The CDR3 runs 15 residues. Unmatched junction bases numbered 7, after V lost 6 bases and J lost 4 bases. Germline CDR1 is SEHNR and CDR2 is FQNEAQ (reference sequence). CDR3 bases: TGTGCCAGCAGTCCAGGGACAGGGTTGTACAATGAGCAGTTCTTC. This encodes CASSPGTGLYNEQFF.

The chain recombines TRBV25-1 with TRBJ2-3, with TRBD2 identical over 7 bases. Germline V lookup: CDR1 MGHDK, CDR2 SYGVNS. The CDR3 length is 13 residues. V lost 3 bases and J lost 5; bases outside the gene matches: 2. The CDR3 nucleotides are TGTGCCAGCAGTGATGGGAGGGAAGATACGCAGTATTTT. This translates into CASSDGREDTQYF. The entire variable domain, with the rest obtained from reference TRBV25-1 and TRBJ2-3, is as follows: EADIYQTPRYLVIGTGKKITLECSQTMGHDKMYWYQQDPGMELHLIHYSYGVNSTEKGDLSSESTVSRIRTEHFPLTLESARPSHTSQYLCASSDGREDTQYFGPGTRLTVL.

CDR3 nucleotide sequence: TGTGCCAGCAGCCCACAGGGGGGCCACCACTATGGCTACACCTTC. This translates into CASSPQGGHHYGYTF. The genes are TRBV5-5 and TRBJ1-2; 8 nucleotides agree with TRBD1. With 4 bases clipped from V and 3 bases from J, the junction kept 8 bases outside the gene matches. CDR3 length: 15 amino acids. The V gene's germline CDR1 is SGHKS and CDR2 YYEKEE (reference sequence).

In this sample, this clone turned up a few times. The chain recombines TRBV5-6 with TRBJ1-4; 9 bases map to TRBD1. This CDR3 comprises 15 residues. The ends lost 2 bases at V and 5 bases at J; junction bases unmatched: 4. The germline V gene has CDR1 SGHDT and CDR2 YYEEEE. This CDR3 is CASSFWTGANEKLFF. The CDR3 DNA sequence: TGTGCCAGCAGCTTCTGGACAGGGGCGAATGAAAAACTGTTTTTT.

This clone was seen a handful of times. The chain has TRBV19 and TRBJ2-3; D uncertain. V was clipped by 3 bases and J by 2 bases, with 3 bases between them. CDR3 size: 12 residues. The V gene's germline CDR1 is LNHDA and CDR2 SQIVND (reference sequence). The DNA for the CDR3 is TGTGCCAGTAGTATCAACACAGATACGCAGTATTTT. Translated, it gives CASSINTDTQYF.

V and J are TRBV7-6 and TRBJ2-2; 8 bases align to TRBD1. With 4 bases clipped from V and 4 bases from J, the junction kept 2 bases outside the gene matches. The CDR3 is 14 residues long. The germline V gene has CDR1 SGHVS and CDR2 FNYEAQ. This chain's CDR3 is CASSYGQGTGELFF. In nucleotides, the CDR3 is TGTGCCAGCAGCTATGGACAGGGCACCGGGGAGCTGTTTTTT.

The chain's CDR3 is CASIRHRGTAEAFF. CDR3 sequence (DNA): TGTGCCAGCATCCGTCATAGGGGGACGGCTGAAGCTTTCTTT. The chain is built from TRBV6-6 and TRBJ1-1, with D tentatively TRBD1 (6 bases). Germline V CDR1 and CDR2: MNHNY, SVGAGI (reference sequence). There are 14 residues in the CDR3. Trimming removed 7 bases at V and 6 bases at J, with 18 bases between.

The count of this clone is one. This rearrangement joins TRBV6-1 to TRBJ2-7, with TRBD1 as a possible D gene (6 bases). With 8 bases removed from V and 4 bases from J, the gap between germline ends came to 18 bases. This CDR3 is 14 amino acids long. Germline values: CDR1 MNHNS, CDR2 SASEGT. The CDR3: CASYDFGTPYEQYF. The CDR3 nucleotides read TGTGCCAGCTATGACTTCGGGACACCTTACGAGCAGTACTTC.

This clone was detected a few times. V and J are TRBV19 and TRBJ1-5; D call uncertain. The V and J ends lost 5 bases and 2 bases respectively, with 13 bases between them. CDR3 size: 15 residues. Germline values: CDR1 LNHDA, CDR2 SQIVND (reference sequence). The CDR3 loop is CASSPRLQGNQPQHF. In DNA form, the CDR3 reads TGTGCCAGTAGTCCTCGGCTGCAGGGCAATCAGCCCCAGCATTTT.